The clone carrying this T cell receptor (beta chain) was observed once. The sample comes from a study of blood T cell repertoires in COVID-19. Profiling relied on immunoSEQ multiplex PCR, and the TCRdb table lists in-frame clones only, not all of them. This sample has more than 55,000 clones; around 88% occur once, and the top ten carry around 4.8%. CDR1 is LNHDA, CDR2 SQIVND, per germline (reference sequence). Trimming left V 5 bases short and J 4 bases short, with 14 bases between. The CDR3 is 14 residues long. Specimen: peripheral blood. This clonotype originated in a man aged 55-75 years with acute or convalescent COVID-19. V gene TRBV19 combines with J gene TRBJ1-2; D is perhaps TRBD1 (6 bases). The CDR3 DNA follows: TGTGCCAGTAGTCCGCGGGGGGCGGTCTATGGCTACACCTTC. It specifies CASSPRGAVYGYTF.